The clone carrying this T cell receptor (beta chain) has only one observation. Germline V CDR1 and CDR2: LGHNA, YNFKEQ. The CDR3 is 16 residues long. The trim removed 0 bases at V and 3 bases at J, leaving 4 bases unmatched. These data originate in a study of blood T cell repertoires in COVID-19. Study background: Samples of COVID-19 (acute and convalescent) were obtained from the United States, Italy and Spain. From T cells, B-cell-depleted T cells, or PBMCs came the material, which was cDNA or gDNA.

In the original processing: Estimates of nucleated cell counts were drawn from the amplification of reference gene primers. Generated by immunoSEQ multiplex PCR, the TCRdb table keeps only in-frame clones and is missing some. The V and J calls and clone size come from that table; D and trimming were worked out from the DNA. In the table there are around 53,000 clones, approximately 88% of which are singletons. Sequencing was performed on peripheral blood. This clonotype originated in a man between 65 and 85 years old with active COVID-19. The rearrangement joins TRBV4-2 to TRBJ2-3; 9 bases are a match to TRBD2. The DNA of the CDR3 is TGTGCCAGCAGCCAAGAAGGGACTAGCAGAACAGATACGCAGTATTTT. Translating it yields CASSQEGTSRTDTQYF.